The rows below give T cell receptor beta chains drawn from one sample of a study of identical twins. TCRdb independently ran MiXCR on the 5' RACE reads; one entry per CDR3 protein. The data hold 400,000 to 500,000 distinct CDR3 sequences, with approximately 15% observed a single time. The same specimen was also included in a second study, on yellow fever vaccine responses in identical twins.

Material: CD4+ T cells sorted from blood. These receptors originate from a woman aged 18-30 years in good health. The CDR3 runs from the conserved cysteine through the conserved F or W. A D gene is named only where the DNA matches it firmly. Where a row states a size, it is once, few, many or the class of an expanded clone; other rows omit it.

v_call,clone_size,j_call,d_call,cdr3_aa,cdr3_nt
TRBV6-5,NA,TRBJ2-7,NA,CASSNTGTIRYEQYF,TGTGCCAGCAGTAACACCGGGACAATTCGATACGAGCAGTACTTC
TRBV25-1,many,TRBJ1-1,TRBD1,CASSQGNRGTEAFF,TGTGCCAGCAGTCAAGGGAACAGGGGAACTGAAGCTTTCTTT
TRBV10-3,few,TRBJ2-2,TRBD2,CATNLLAGQKTGELFF,TGTGCCACCAACCTACTAGCGGGACAGAAGACCGGGGAGCTGTTTTTT
TRBV29-1,NA,TRBJ2-5,TRBD1,CSVEVRGPETQYF,TGCAGCGTTGAAGTTAGGGGGCCAGAGACCCAGTACTTC
TRBV5-1,many,TRBJ2-5,NA,CANGISAQETQYF,TGCGCCAACGGAATCTCCGCCCAAGAGACCCAGTACTTC
TRBV24-1,NA,TRBJ2-2,NA,CATSDTGYTGELFF,TGTGCCACCAGTGACACCGGGTACACCGGGGAGCTGTTTTTT
TRBV5-1,few,TRBJ2-7,NA,CASSHDGLKREQYF,TGCGCCAGCAGCCATGACGGCTTAAAGCGCGAGCAGTACTTC
TRBV20-1,NA,TRBJ2-5,NA,CSAHKSGTQYF,TGCAGTGCTCACAAATCAGGGACCCAGTACTTC
TRBV29-1,many,TRBJ2-3,TRBD1,CSVAGGTGPSTDTQYF,TGCAGCGTGGCAGGAGGGACAGGGCCTAGCACAGATACGCAGTATTTT
TRBV29-1,many,TRBJ2-7,TRBD2,CSAGTSGTSYEQYF,TGCAGCGCGGGGACTAGCGGGACCTCCTACGAGCAGTACTTC
TRBV5-6,NA,TRBJ1-1,NA,CASSHTGRTEAFF,TGTGCCAGCAGCCACACAGGGCGGACTGAAGCTTTCTTT
TRBV4-3,many,TRBJ1-1,TRBD1,CASSHLGTGNTEAFF,TGCGCCAGCAGCCATCTAGGGACAGGGAACACTGAAGCTTTCTTT